This TCR beta chain was recovered during a study of read filtering for tumor transcriptome and immune sequencing (dated by TCRdb to 2020 to 2022). The study in broad terms: The cohort consisted of approximately 17 male and approximately 15 female patients, with a mean age of around 66 years and an age range of about 40 to 85. Using the same bone marrow samples, the study compared TCR repertoires obtained by targeted immune repertoire sequencing with those obtained by bulk whole-transcriptome sequencing. After DNase treatment, whole-transcriptome libraries were prepared using the TruSeq RNA Access Library Prep Kit. By revised international staging, roughly 8 patients were R-ISS I, 16 were R-ISS II and 7 were R-ISS III. Per sample, about 4.05 to 10.27 million TCR-region mapped reads were obtained with IR-seq, compared with only roughly 75 to 1,400 with RNA-seq. A main aim was a read-filtering strategy for immune repertoire data, specifically whether clonotypes supported by a single read should be removed.

This clonotype was recorded many times. Its antigen is still unknown. No base quality information exists; no much larger clone differs at one position. Starting from around 420 ng RNA, TCR libraries were constructed with the Immunoverse kit using molecular barcoded adaptors that cover the alpha/delta and beta/gamma chains. The same RNA used for transcriptome sequencing was used for TCR library preparation. TCR libraries were sequenced on an Illumina HiSeq 4000 with 2 x 150 cycles. In the authors' own workflow: MiXCR aligned TCR reads to human V, D, J and C references and assembled the aligned reads into CDR3 clonotypes, with quality filtering and error correction included. Clonotype counts and gene usage diversity were analyzed with the tcR package in R. For inspection of raw mapping reads, RNA-seq reads were mapped by STAR aligner version 2.5.3a onto GRCh37 of the human genome. IR-seq fastq files were randomly downsampled with Seqtk 1.3 to test the effect of sequencing depth on detected clonotypes. TCRdb cleaned the public reads at Q25 with fastp, built clones with MiXCR and kept in-frame beta chains. Identical CDR3 proteins give one entry, which carries the most common genes and DNA. V and J calls and clone size were set by TCRdb, not the authors. For this sample there are approximately 90,000 distinct CDR3 sequences; around an eighth appear just once. The ten largest make up 14% to 15% of the sample.

Every patient had bone marrow sampled at the time of active disease. Ficoll-Hypaque density gradient centrifugation was used to isolate bone marrow mononuclear cells. To remove myeloma plasma cells, the cells were labeled with CD138 magnetic microbeads on a MACS separator, and CD138-negative cells were then collected by negative selection. The purity of the isolated cells was checked by flow cytometry with CD138 antibodies on an Attune NxT. TRIzol reagent was used to extract total RNA, and a NanoDrop spectrophotometer was used to quantify the extracted RNA. Paired RNA-seq and IR-seq were performed on each patient's CD138-negative bone marrow sample. General study outcomes and caveats: Clonotypes were captured by IR-seq at much higher depth and more reliably than by RNA-seq, and smaller IR-seq throughput was sufficient for identification of most shared clonotypes. The sorted CD138-negative fraction was composed of a mixed bone marrow immune population rather than of purified T cells. Single-read clonotypes made up about 87% of clonotypes but about 3.5% of total reads in IR-seq, and over 65% of clonotypes and about 45% of reads in RNA-seq. When single-read clonotypes were removed, the proportions of shared clonotypes in IR-seq and RNA-seq correlated more strongly.

Looking up the germline V gene (reference sequence) yields CDR1 MNHNY and CDR2 SVGAGI. From its cysteine to its phenylalanine, the CDR3 spans 13 amino acids. This entry keeps only the CDR3 DNA: 39 bases, framed from base 1. Trimming removed 6 bases from V and 3 bases from J; the gene matches leave 1 base unexplained. This TCR was sampled from a donor aged 40 or older with multiple myeloma. The chain couples TRBV6-6 to TRBJ2-2, with TRBD1 identical over 7 junction bases. The sample consisted of a population of CD138-negative cells sorted from bone marrow. What this sample's cell subset or site label stands for: bone marrow mononuclear cells depleted of CD138+ plasma/myeloma cells by negative magnetic selection. This receptor carries the CDR3 CASRDRDTGELFF. The nucleotide sequence reads TGTGCCAGCAGAGACAGGGACACCGGGGAGCTGTTTTTT.